The 27 T cell receptor beta chains reported below all come from one sample, sequenced in a study of cytomegalovirus exposure and HLA in healthy donors. PCR employed 60 Vbeta and 13 Jbeta primers. Produced via immunoSEQ multiplex PCR; TCRdb's table is partial and in-frame only. The sample lists some 4,500 clones, over 75% occurring once. The sequencing input was PBMCs. All receptors come from a woman aged 40 to 50 in good health and CMV-seropositive.

V is TRBV6-5 and J is TRBJ1-2; the match to TRBD1 covers 8 bases. CDR1 MNHEY and CDR2 SVGAGI come from the germline V gene. The CDR3 contains 14 residues. The trim removed 8 bases at V and 7 bases at J, leaving 12 bases unmatched. CDR3 protein: CASAPDRELGGYTF. CDR3 bases: TGTGCCAGCGCCCCGGACAGGGAGCTTGGTGGCTACACCTTC.

The chain is built from TRBV5-1 and TRBJ1-4; TRBD1 matches 8 bases. Germline V gene sequence: CDR1 SGHRS, CDR2 YFSETQ. Losses at the gene ends were 0 bases for V and 2 bases for J; bases not matched to a gene: 9. The CDR3 consists of 18 residues. The CDR3 DNA is TGCGCCAGCAGCTTGGTTGGCCGACAGGGGTTGACTAATGAAAAACTGTTTTTT. This sequence encodes CASSLVGRQGLTNEKLFF.

The chain uses TRBV28 and TRBJ1-5; D remains unclear. CDR1 and CDR2 from the germline V gene are MDHEN and SYDVKM. The ends were cut back, 4 bases at V and 6 bases at J, with 10 bases in the middle. This CDR3 has 13 residues. This CDR3 reads CASSSLRGQPQHF. DNA of the CDR3: TGTGCCAGCAGTTCCCTCCGGGGTCAGCCCCAGCATTTT.

The chain carries TRBV30 and TRBJ1-6; 7 positions agree with TRBD1. Germline-derived CDR1 and CDR2 are GTSNPN and SVGIG (reference sequence). The CDR3 extends over 13 amino acids. CDR3: CAMGQNTNSPLHF. In nucleotides, the CDR3 is TGTGCGATGGGACAGAATACTAATTCACCCCTCCACTTT.

This chain's CDR3 is CSARDTSNQPQHF. CDR3 in DNA: TGCAGCGCCCGGGACACTAGCAATCAGCCCCAGCATTTT. The V call is TRBV29-1, the J call TRBJ1-5; perhaps TRBD1 as D (6 bases). CDR1 is SQVTM and CDR2 is ANQGSEA in the germline V gene. The V gene lost 7 bases and the J gene lost 0 bases, with 10 bases spanning the gap. CDR3 size: 13 residues.

V is TRBV6-5 and J is TRBJ2-5; D is perhaps TRBD1 (6 bases). V was trimmed by 2 bases and J by 2 bases, leaving 12 bases between them. The CDR3 totals 15 residues. Germline V gene sequence: CDR1 MNHEY, CDR2 SVGAGI. CDR3 nucleotides: TGTGCCAGCAGTTACGGAACGGGACATCAAGAGACCCAGTACTTC. Protein product: CASSYGTGHQETQYF.

The chain recombines TRBV28 with TRBJ2-1, with D unclear. Germline CDR1 is MDHEN and CDR2 is SYDVKM. The CDR3 consists of 12 residues. DNA of the CDR3: TGTGCTGGCGGAGACCCCTACAATGAGCAGTTCTTC. Protein product: CAGGDPYNEQFF.

A single count supports this clone. V is TRBV6-5 and J is TRBJ1-2; TRBD1 matches 7 bases. This CDR3 is built from 15 residues. The germline CDR1 and CDR2 sequences are MNHEY and SVGAGI. V lost 0 bases, J lost 4 bases, and 5 bases stayed unmatched. CDR3 in amino acids: CASSYSKQGGYGYTF. The DNA of the CDR3 is TGTGCCAGCAGTTACTCGAAGCAGGGGGGCTATGGCTACACCTTC.

In the case of this clone: Germline and junction disagree at one end, which may indicate a read error. This CDR3 reads CAWSVGGQRLF. CDR3 in DNA: TGTGCCTGGAGTGTAGGGGGACAACGTCTCTTC. The chain recombines TRBV30 with TRBJ2-1; D is perhaps TRBD1 (6 bases). The CDR3 runs 11 residues. Germline lookup yields CDR1 GTSNPN and CDR2 SVGIG (reference sequence).

The rearrangement uses TRBV30 and TRBJ1-5, with D possibly matching TRBD1 (5 bases). The V end was cut by 5 bases, the J end by 1 base, with 12 bases between. This CDR3 spans 14 amino acids. Germline lookup yields CDR1 GTSNPN and CDR2 SVGIG (reference sequence). In DNA form, the CDR3 reads TGTGCCTGGGGAACAGGAGTGAGCAATCAGCCCCAGCATTTT. Amino acid sequence: CAWGTGVSNQPQHF.

The J gene is TRBJ1-5, the V gene TRBV2, with D perhaps matching TRBD1 (6 bases). The CDR3 consists of 15 residues. Between the trimmed V and J ends, which lost 6 bases and 0 bases, there was a span of 12 bases. The germline CDR1 and CDR2 sequences are SNHLY and FYNNEI. The CDR3 is CASRGAADSNQPQHF. The DNA of the CDR3 is TGTGCCAGCAGGGGGGCAGCTGATAGCAATCAGCCCCAGCATTTT.

This clone has just a few counts. This sequence joins TRBV6-1 and TRBJ2-6; possible D gene TRBD2, 5 bases. Germline lookup yields CDR1 MNHNS and CDR2 SASEGT. V lost 4 bases and J lost 4, with 14 bases in between. The CDR3 is 16 amino acids. The CDR3 DNA follows: TGTGCCAGCAGTGCTCAAGAGGGATCCGGGGCCAACGTCCTGACTTTC. This sequence encodes CASSAQEGSGANVLTF.

This chain uses TRBV6-5 with TRBJ2-1; perhaps TRBD1 as D (5 bases). The CDR3 runs 12 residues. CDR1 is MNHEY and CDR2 is SVGAGI in the germline V gene. V lost 0 bases and J 8 bases, leaving 5 bases between the germline ends. The CDR3 sequence is CASSYSGHEQFF. The CDR3 nucleotides are TGTGCCAGCAGTTACTCGGGGCATGAGCAGTTCTTC.

The chain has TRBV5-6 and TRBJ2-3, with D possibly TRBD2 on 5 matching bases. This CDR3 contains 12 residues. Germline V CDR1 and CDR2: SGHDT, YYEEEE. Trimming pared 4 bases from V and 4 bases from J, leaving 7 bases between. The CDR3 coding sequence is TGTGCCAGCAGCCTTAGCGCAGATACGCAGTATTTT. Its protein product is CASSLSADTQYF. Together with reference TRBV5-6 and TRBJ2-3, the CDR3 gives the full variable domain: DAGVTQSPTHLIKTRGQQVTLRCSPKSGHDTVSWYQQALGQGPQFIFQYYEEEERQRGNFPDRFSGHQFPNYSSELNVNALLLGDSALYLCASSLSADTQYFGPGTRLTVL.

The chain combines TRBV30 with TRBJ1-2; 7 nucleotides match TRBD1. With 4 bases clipped from V and 3 bases from J, the junction kept 8 bases outside the gene matches. This CDR3 has 14 residues. The V gene's germline CDR1 is GTSNPN and CDR2 SVGIG (reference sequence). This CDR3 is CAWNSGGQDYGYTF. In DNA, the CDR3 is TGTGCCTGGAACAGCGGTGGACAGGACTATGGCTACACCTTC. Full variable domain (missing parts from reference TRBV30 and TRBJ1-2): SQTIHQWPATLVQPVGSPLSLECTVEGTSNPNLYWYRQAAGRGLQLLFYSVGIGQISSEVPQNLSASRPQDRQFILSSKKLLLSDSGFYLCAWNSGGQDYGYTFGSGTRLTVV.

There are a few counts of this clone. The V and J genes are TRBV29-1 and TRBJ2-1; TRBD2 matches 10 bases. The germline V gene has CDR1 SQVTM and CDR2 ANQGSEA. CDR3 length: 17 amino acids. V trimming: 3 bases; J trimming: 1 base; junction bases outside the gene matches: 9. In DNA, the CDR3 is TGCAGCGTTGACTTCGCTAGCGGGAGCCATTCCTACAATGAGCAGTTCTTC. Protein: CSVDFASGSHSYNEQFF.

This chain links TRBV30 with TRBJ1-4; D gene unclear. Per germline, CDR1 GTSNPN and CDR2 SVGIG (reference sequence). V dropped 0 bases and J dropped 7 bases, with 9 bases sitting between them. The CDR3 length is 13 residues. CDR3 region: CAWSVRLSEKLFF. The CDR3 bases are TGTGCCTGGAGTGTACGATTGAGTGAAAAACTGTTTTTT.

The chain is built from TRBV6-1 and TRBJ1-2; the match to TRBD1 covers 7 bases. This CDR3 has 12 amino acids. Germline V gene data show CDR1 as MNHNS and CDR2 as SASEGT. With V trimmed by 4 bases and J by 8 bases, 4 bases remained unmatched. CDR3 DNA sequence: TGTGCCAGCAGTGGACAGGGTCGGGGCTACACCTTC. Amino acids: CASSGQGRGYTF.

The V gene is TRBV30, the J gene TRBJ2-5; the D gene is possibly TRBD2 (6 bases). CDR3 length: 12 residues. Per germline, CDR1 GTSNPN and CDR2 SVGIG (reference sequence). Trimming removed 2 bases from V and 7 bases from J, with 11 bases in between. As DNA, the CDR3 is TGTGCCTGGAGTAAGGGAGGAATGACCCAGTACTTC. It codes for CAWSKGGMTQYF.

CDR3 bases: TGTGCCAGCAGGGGGACAGGGGTGATCAATCAGCCCCAGCATTTT. It yields the protein CASRGTGVINQPQHF. This chain uses TRBV2 with TRBJ1-5; 10 bases map to TRBD1. Trimming cost V 6 bases and J 3 bases; bases outside gene matches: 5. The CDR3 is made up of 15 amino acids. Germline values: CDR1 SNHLY, CDR2 FYNNEI.

The chain couples TRBV10-2 to TRBJ1-4; D is unresolved. Deletions cut 4 bases from V and 0 bases from J, with 12 bases between. The V gene's germline CDR1 is WSHSY and CDR2 SAAADI. This CDR3 is 16 amino acids long. CDR3 sequence reads: CASSVTREATNEKLFF. The DNA of the CDR3 is TGCGCCAGCAGTGTTACGCGGGAGGCAACTAATGAAAAACTGTTTTTT.

This chain connects TRBV10-2 to TRBJ2-1; D might be TRBD2 (5 bases). Germline V lookup: CDR1 WSHSY, CDR2 SAAADI. CDR3 size: 14 residues. V lost 2 bases and J lost 6, with 11 bases in between. The CDR3: CASSESSEGNEQFF. CDR3 in DNA: TGCGCCAGCAGTGAGAGTAGCGAGGGCAATGAGCAGTTCTTC.

This clone was observed a few times. The chain couples TRBV9 to TRBJ2-3, with no clear D. The V end lost 5 bases, the J end lost 2 bases, and 6 bases lay between the germline ends. The length of the CDR3 is 12 residues. Germline V gene lookup returns CDR1 SGDLS and CDR2 YYNGEE. The CDR3 sequence is CASSYYTDTQYF. CDR3 sequence (DNA): TGTGCCAGCAGTTATTACACAGATACGCAGTATTTT. Looking up the rest from reference TRBV9 and TRBJ2-3 gives the full variable domain: DSGVTQTPKHLITATGQRVTLRCSPRSGDLSVYWYQQSLDQGLQFLIQYYNGEERAKGNILERFSAQQFPDLHSELNLSSLELGDSALYFCASSYYTDTQYFGPGTRLTVL.

The chain has TRBV5-6 and TRBJ1-2; tentative D call: TRBD1 (6 bases). CDR1 is SGHDT, CDR2 YYEEEE, per germline. The CDR3 covers 11 residues. V shed 2 bases and J shed 8 bases, with 7 bases lying between them. In DNA form, the CDR3 reads TGTGCCAGCAGCTTTGGACAGGGCTACACCTTC. Its protein product is CASSFGQGYTF.

The rearrangement links TRBV28 to TRBJ2-7; 8 positions match TRBD2. The J segment lost 2 bases and the V segment lost 8 bases, leaving 8 bases of the junction unmatched. This CDR3 contains 14 residues. The germline V gene has CDR1 MDHEN and CDR2 SYDVKM. For the CDR3, the DNA is TGTGCCAGCGGGAGCGGGAGTACGACCTACGAGCAGTACTTC. Translated, it gives CASGSGSTTYEQYF.

The chain links TRBV30 to TRBJ1-1, with 7 bases identical to TRBD1. The CDR3 sequence is 12 residues long. CDR1 is GTSNPN and CDR2 is SVGIG in the germline V gene (reference sequence). The V segment lost 7 bases and the J segment 3 bases; nucleotides outside the gene matches: 5. CDR3: CALDRVYTEAFF. CDR3 nucleotide sequence: TGTGCCTTAGACAGGGTTTACACTGAAGCTTTCTTT.

V gene TRBV14 combines with J gene TRBJ2-2, with D uncertain. V was trimmed by 4 bases and J by 7 bases, leaving 10 bases between them. The CDR3 is made up of 13 amino acids. Germline V gives CDR1 SGHDN, CDR2 FVKESK. For the CDR3, the DNA is TGTGCCAGCAGCCCTTTCACTGGCGGGGAGCTGTTTTTT. Its protein is CASSPFTGGELFF.